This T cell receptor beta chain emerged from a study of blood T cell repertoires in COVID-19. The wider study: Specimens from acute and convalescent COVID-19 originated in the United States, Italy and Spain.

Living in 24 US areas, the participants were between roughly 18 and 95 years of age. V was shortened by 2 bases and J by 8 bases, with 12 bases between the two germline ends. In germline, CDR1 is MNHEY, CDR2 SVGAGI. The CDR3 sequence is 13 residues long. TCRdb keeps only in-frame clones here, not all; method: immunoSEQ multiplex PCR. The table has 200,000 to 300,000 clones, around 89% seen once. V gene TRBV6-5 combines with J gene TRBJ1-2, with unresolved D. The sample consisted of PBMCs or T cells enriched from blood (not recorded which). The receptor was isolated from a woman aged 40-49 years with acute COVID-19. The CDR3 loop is CASSYHNGKGYTF. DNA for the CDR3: TGTGCCAGCAGTTACCATAACGGGAAGGGCTACACCTTC.